The T cell receptor (beta chain) described here comes from a study of T cell clonality in common variable immunodeficiency. In this sample, this clone turned up many times. Coverage ceases 3 residues before the CDR3 finishes, and the germline J gene fills in the end. The germline gives CDR1 LNHDA, CDR2 SQIVND (reference sequence). V was clipped by 2 bases and J by 7 bases, with 14 bases between them. The CDR3 runs 15 residues. Measured with immunoSEQ multiplex PCR; TCRdb has only the in-frame clones, and not every one. This sample carries some 52,000 clones, none of them present only once. The TCR was taken from a person aged 18-70 years in good health. Sequencing input: peripheral blood mononuclear cells. This chain links TRBV19 with TRBJ2-2, with D maybe TRBD1 (6 bases). CDR3 DNA (partial): TGTGCCAGTAGTATAATTGGACAGTCGATCGGGGAG. Amino acids: CASSIIGQSIGE. The entire CDR3 sequence reads CASSIIGQSIGELFF. Full variable domain (rest looked up from reference TRBV19 and TRBJ2-2): DGGITQSPKYLFRKEGQNVTLSCEQNLNHDAMYWYRQDPGQGLRLIYYSQIVNDFQKGDIAEGYSVSREKKESFPLTVTSAQKNPTAFYLCASSIIGQSIGELFFGEGSRLTVL.